These 29 T cell receptor beta chains share one sample of origin, sequenced in a study of blood T cell repertoires in COVID-19. Data came from immunoSEQ multiplex PCR; TCRdb stores just in-frame clones and leaves some out. The sample has approximately 270,000 clones, more than 80% seen once. The source material was PBMCs or T cells enriched from blood (not recorded which). The source is a woman aged 30 to 39 with acute COVID-19.

The J gene is TRBJ2-2, the V gene TRBV3-1 (or the pseudogene TRBV3-2); 10 bases are a match to TRBD2. Germline assignment: CDR1 LGHDT and CDR2 YNNKEL (reference sequence). V was clipped by 0 bases and J by 0 bases; unmatched bases: 13. This CDR3 comprises 21 residues. This CDR3 reads CASSQDRKAFSGRSNTGELFF. The CDR3 DNA follows: TGTGCCAGCAGCCAAGATCGCAAGGCGTTTAGCGGGAGGTCGAACACCGGGGAGCTGTTTTTT.

The chain links TRBV7-8 to TRBJ2-1; a possible D gene is TRBD2 (5 bases). Germline V gene data show CDR1 as SGHVS and CDR2 as FQNEAQ. The CDR3 is made up of 15 amino acids. Trimming pared 7 bases from V and 3 bases from J, leaving 16 bases between. The DNA for the CDR3 is TGTGCCAGCACCAAGACGGACTCCAACTACAATGAGCAGTTCTTC. Protein product: CASTKTDSNYNEQFF.

The chain joins TRBV27 to TRBJ2-3, with TRBD2 as a possible D gene (5 bases). This CDR3 spans 12 amino acids. Germline assignment: CDR1 MNHEY and CDR2 SMNVEV (reference sequence). The V gene lost 6 bases and the J gene lost 9 bases, with 13 bases spanning the gap. CDR3 sequence reads: CASRPYPGTQYF. CDR3 nucleotide sequence: TGTGCCAGCAGGCCTTACCCGGGAACGCAGTATTTT.

V gene TRBV7-2 combines with J gene TRBJ2-2; TRBD2 matches 12 bases. The CDR3 has 17 amino acids. Germline values: CDR1 SGHTA, CDR2 FQGNSA. V shed 6 bases and J 3 bases; nucleotides not matched to a gene: 8. DNA of the CDR3: TGTGCCAGCAGACAAGGAGGACTAGCGGGATACACCGGGGAGCTGTTTTTT. Protein sequence: CASRQGGLAGYTGELFF.

This clone showed up many times. Distinct nucleotide sequences in the sample also encode this CDR3. V gene TRBV7-6 combines with J gene TRBJ2-1, with D maybe TRBD1 (5 bases). V was clipped by 1 base and J by 3 bases, with 10 bases between them. This CDR3 has 15 amino acids. Germline V gene lookup returns CDR1 SGHVS and CDR2 FNYEAQ. As DNA, the CDR3 is TGTGCCAGCAGCTTAGGCCAAGGGGACTACAATGAGCAGTTCTTC. Translation gives CASSLGQGDYNEQFF.

This rearrangement joins TRBV3-1 (or the pseudogene TRBV3-2) to TRBJ1-6; D remains ambiguous. The CDR3 is 17 amino acids. CDR1 LGHDT and CDR2 YNNKEL come from the germline V gene (reference sequence). The V gene lost 1 base and the J gene lost 0 bases, with 10 bases spanning the gap. CDR3 sequence reads: CASSQGSGSSYNSPLHF. The CDR3 DNA sequence: TGTGCCAGCAGCCAAGGATCTGGGAGCTCCTATAATTCACCCCTCCACTTT.

J is TRBJ2-7 and V is TRBV29-1, with D tentatively TRBD2 (5 bases). The V end was cut by 1 base, the J end by 8 bases, with 9 bases between. The germline V gene has CDR1 SQVTM and CDR2 ANQGSEA. This CDR3 region has 11 residues. Here the CDR3 reads CSVEGSGKQYF. CDR3 bases: TGCAGCGTTGAAGGGTCGGGGAAGCAGTACTTC.

V and J are TRBV21-1 and TRBJ2-7; the table's D call, TRBD1, was not checked against the DNA. TRBV21-1 counts as a pseudogene. The CDR3 has 15 amino acids. CDR3 bases: TGTGCCAGCAGCGCCCGGGACAGGCCTTCCTACGAGCAGTACTTC. As protein: CASSARDRPSYEQYF.

The CDR3 sequence is CASSPPGGNNEQFF. CDR3 nucleotides: TGTGCCAGCAGCCCCCCGGGAGGGAACAATGAGCAGTTCTTC. This chain uses TRBV28 with TRBJ2-1; 8 positions agree with TRBD2. There are 14 residues in the CDR3. Germline V gene sequence: CDR1 MDHEN, CDR2 SYDVKM. V shed 6 bases and J 5 bases; nucleotides not matched to a gene: 6.

The genes are TRBV28 and TRBJ2-2; D gene unclear. Per the germline V gene, CDR1 is MDHEN and CDR2 is SYDVKM. V was shortened by 4 bases and J by 3 bases, with 9 bases between the two germline ends. This CDR3 region has 14 residues. The CDR3 DNA is TGTGCCAGCAGTTCCAAACGGGACACCGGGGAGCTGTTTTTT. Translating it yields CASSSKRDTGELFF. The full variable domain, rest sourced from reference TRBV28 and TRBJ2-2, is DVKVTQSSRYLVKRTGEKVFLECVQDMDHENMFWYRQDPGLGLRLIYFSYDVKMKEKGDIPEGYSVSREKKERFSLILESASTNQTSMYLCASSSKRDTGELFFGEGSRLTVL.

The chain uses TRBV5-1 and TRBJ2-5; the match to TRBD2 covers 9 bases. With 1 base clipped from V and 0 bases from J, the junction kept 4 bases outside the gene matches. CDR1 and CDR2 (germline): SGHRS, YFSETQ. The CDR3 is made up of 16 amino acids. The CDR3 DNA reads as TGCGCCAGCAGCTTGATGACTAGCGGAGACCAAGAGACCCAGTACTTC. Encoded protein: CASSLMTSGDQETQYF.

J is TRBJ2-7 and V is TRBV20-1; TRBD2 is a possible D gene (5 bases). This CDR3 region has 13 residues. The ends were cut back, 3 bases at V and 3 bases at J, with 12 bases in the middle. Germline CDR1 and CDR2: DFQATT and SNEGSKA (reference sequence). This CDR3 reads CSASSVEVYEQYF. The CDR3 bases are TGCAGTGCTAGTTCTGTGGAGGTCTACGAGCAGTACTTC.

The J gene is TRBJ2-5, the V gene TRBV5-1, with 8 bases matching TRBD2. Germline assignment: CDR1 SGHRS and CDR2 YFSETQ. V trimming: 1 base; J trimming: 4 bases; junction bases outside the gene matches: 9. This CDR3 is built from 16 residues. The CDR3 DNA reads as TGCGCCAGCAGCTTGTCGTCGGCGGGAGGAGCAGAGACCCAGTACTTC. Its translation is CASSLSSAGGAETQYF.

The chain is built from TRBV7-9 and TRBJ2-7, with 13 positions matching TRBD2. After removal of 4 bases from V and 3 bases from J, the junction contained 3 bases not matched to a gene. CDR1 and CDR2 from the germline V gene are SEHNR and FQNEAQ (reference sequence). This CDR3 is built from 15 residues. The CDR3 bases are TGTGCCAGCAGCTCCCGGACTAGCGGGAGCTACGAGCAGTACTTC. This sequence encodes CASSSRTSGSYEQYF.

The chain carries TRBV28 and TRBJ1-1; no clear D. V lost 2 bases to trimming and J lost 1 base, with 11 bases between them. This CDR3 has 15 residues. The germline V gene has CDR1 MDHEN and CDR2 SYDVKM. The CDR3 loop is CASSLTQAGNTEAFF. DNA of the CDR3: TGTGCCAGCAGTTTAACCCAGGCCGGGAACACTGAAGCTTTCTTT.

V usage is TRBV5-1 and J usage is TRBJ2-3; 8 bases align to TRBD1. The V and J ends lost 0 bases and 3 bases, in that order; junction bases with no gene match: 6. There are 16 residues in the CDR3. Germline V gives CDR1 SGHRS, CDR2 YFSETQ. The CDR3 DNA follows: TGCGCCAGCAGCTTGGCAACAGGGGGGTCGACAGATACGCAGTATTTT. It translates to CASSLATGGSTDTQYF.

J is TRBJ2-1 and V is TRBV15; 8 bases line up with TRBD2. Germline-derived CDR1 and CDR2 are LNHNV and YYDKDF (reference sequence). The CDR3 has 14 residues. V dropped 6 bases and J dropped 4; count of bases not matched to a gene: 5. The CDR3 is CATRDSGNYNEQFF. The DNA of the CDR3 is TGTGCCACCAGAGATAGCGGGAATTACAATGAGCAGTTCTTC.

V gene TRBV14 combines with J gene TRBJ1-3; D is perhaps TRBD1 (5 bases). V was trimmed by 3 bases and J by 3 bases, leaving 6 bases between them. The CDR3 loop spans 13 amino acids. The germline V gene has CDR1 SGHDN and CDR2 FVKESK. The CDR3 region is CASSHQGGNTIYF. The CDR3 DNA reads TGTGCCAGCAGCCACCAGGGTGGAAACACCATATATTTT.

The chain links TRBV7-9 to TRBJ1-4; D is ambiguous. V dropped 7 bases and J dropped 4 bases, with 13 bases sitting between them. The CDR3 is 14 residues long. In germline, CDR1 is SEHNR, CDR2 FQNEAQ (reference sequence). Written as DNA, the CDR3 is TGTGCCAGCACCGGCCGGGGATATAATGAAAAACTGTTTTTT. It codes for CASTGRGYNEKLFF.

The genes are TRBV10-3 and TRBJ1-5, with D tentatively TRBD1 (6 bases). CDR3 size: 15 residues. From germline, CDR1 is ENHRY and CDR2 SYGVKD. The V and J ends lost 0 bases and 1 base respectively, with 7 bases between them. This CDR3 reads CAISESDRSNQPQHF. CDR3 coding DNA: TGTGCCATCAGTGAGTCGGACAGAAGCAATCAGCCCCAGCATTTT.

V usage is TRBV24-1 and J usage is TRBJ1-2, with a weak D call TRBD1 (6 bases). Trimming shortened V by 3 bases and J by 2 bases, and 15 bases separated the two germline ends. Per the germline V gene, CDR1 is KGHDR and CDR2 is SFDVKD. This CDR3 is built from 16 residues. CDR3 sequence reads: CATSDREDSLNYGYTF. The CDR3, as DNA: TGTGCCACCAGTGATCGCGAGGACAGCTTAAACTATGGCTACACCTTC.

This chain joins TRBV28 and TRBJ2-3; D not certain. CDR3 length: 14 amino acids. Trimming stripped 4 bases from V and 1 base from J, with 9 bases between. The germline V gene encodes CDR1 MDHEN and CDR2 SYDVKM. The CDR3 DNA follows: TGTGCCAGCAGTTGGAGACTCCGCACAGATACGCAGTATTTT. Translating gives CASSWRLRTDTQYF.

The CDR3 reads CATAATAYTEAFF. The CDR3 coding sequence is TGTGCCACCGCCGCGACAGCCTACACTGAAGCTTTCTTT. This rearrangement joins TRBV2 to TRBJ1-1; D is perhaps TRBD1 (5 bases). The germline gives CDR1 SNHLY, CDR2 FYNNEI. There are 13 residues in the CDR3. V shed 10 bases and J shed 3 bases, with 15 bases lying between them.

The CDR3, as DNA: TGCAGTGCTAGTCGGGGGGGCGATCAGCCCCAGCATTTT. This translates into CSASRGGDQPQHF. The rearrangement uses TRBV20-1 and TRBJ1-5; a possible D gene is TRBD1 (6 bases). This CDR3 is 13 amino acids long. Per germline, CDR1 DFQATT and CDR2 SNEGSKA (reference sequence). The germline V and J ends were trimmed by 3 bases and 5 bases, with 11 bases remaining between them.

This clone has just one count. The rearrangement uses TRBV19 and TRBJ2-1, with TRBD2 identical over 7 bases. This CDR3 is built from 12 residues. V lost 5 bases and J lost 10; bases outside the gene matches: 5. Germline V gives CDR1 LNHDA, CDR2 SQIVND (reference sequence). The CDR3 reads CASSAGRGEQFF. The DNA for the CDR3 is TGTGCCAGTAGTGCGGGGCGGGGGGAGCAGTTCTTC. The full variable domain, completed using reference TRBV19 and TRBJ2-1, is DGGITQSPKYLFRKEGQNVTLSCEQNLNHDAMYWYRQDPGQGLRLIYYSQIVNDFQKGDIAEGYSVSREKKESFPLTVTSAQKNPTAFYLCASSAGRGEQFFGPGTRLTVL.

J is TRBJ2-7 and V is TRBV5-1; TRBD1 or TRBD2 may be the D gene (10 bases each). The V and J ends lost 3 bases and 4 bases respectively, with 35 bases between them. The CDR3 has 21 amino acids. Germline V gene lookup returns CDR1 SGHRS and CDR2 YFSETQ. CDR3 nucleotide sequence: TGCGCCAGCAGCTATGGGACAGGGGAGGGTCTAGCGGGAGTTGGAAGGTACGAGCAGTACTTC. It codes for CASSYGTGEGLAGVGRYEQYF. Full variable domain (remainder filled in from reference TRBV5-1 and TRBJ2-7): KAGVTQTPRYLIKTRGQQVTLSCSPISGHRSVSWYQQTPGQGLQFLFEYFSETQRNKGNFPGRFSGRQFSNSRSEMNVSTLELGDSALYLCASSYGTGEGLAGVGRYEQYFGPGTRLTVT.

This CDR3 is CASSLNEGSEAFF. CDR3 in DNA: TGTGCCAGCAGCCTTAATGAGGGCAGTGAAGCTTTCTTT. This sequence joins TRBV7-9 and TRBJ1-1; no definite D call. Deletions cut 5 bases from V and 7 bases from J, with 14 bases between. Germline CDR1 reads SEHNR; CDR2 reads FQNEAQ (reference sequence). This CDR3 region has 13 residues.

This chain uses TRBV2 with TRBJ1-2; 8 nucleotides align to TRBD1. The CDR3 loop spans 16 amino acids. V trimming: 6 bases; J trimming: 4 bases; junction bases outside the gene matches: 13. The V gene's germline CDR1 is SNHLY and CDR2 FYNNEI. The CDR3 DNA is TGTGCCAGCAGAGGGACAGGCGAAACAAGAGGCTATGGCTACACCTTC. It specifies CASRGTGETRGYGYTF.

As DNA, the CDR3 is TGTGCCAGCTCACCTCTCGGGAGTGGAAGCACAGATACGCAGTATTTT. Translated: CASSPLGSGSTDTQYF. This chain joins TRBV18 and TRBJ2-3; weak D call: TRBD2 (6 bases). The length of the CDR3 is 16 residues. V was shortened by 3 bases and J by 0 bases, with 13 bases between the two germline ends. CDR1 is KGHSH, CDR2 LQKENI, per germline.